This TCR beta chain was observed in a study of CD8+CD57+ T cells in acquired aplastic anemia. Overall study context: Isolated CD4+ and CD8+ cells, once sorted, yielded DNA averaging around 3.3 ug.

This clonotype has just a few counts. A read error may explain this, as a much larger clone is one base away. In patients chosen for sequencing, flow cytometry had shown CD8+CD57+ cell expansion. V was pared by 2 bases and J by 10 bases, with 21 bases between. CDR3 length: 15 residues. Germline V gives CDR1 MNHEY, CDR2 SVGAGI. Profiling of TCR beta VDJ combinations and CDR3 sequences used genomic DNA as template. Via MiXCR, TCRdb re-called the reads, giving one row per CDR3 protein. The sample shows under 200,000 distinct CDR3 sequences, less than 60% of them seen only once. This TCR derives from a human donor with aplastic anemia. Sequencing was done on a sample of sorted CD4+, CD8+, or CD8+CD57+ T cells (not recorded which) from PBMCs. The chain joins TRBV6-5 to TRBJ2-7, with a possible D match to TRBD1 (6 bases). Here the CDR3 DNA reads TGTGCCAGCAGTTACGCCTTGGGACAAGCTACGAGCCAGTACTTC. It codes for CASSYALGQATSQYF.